The present T cell receptor beta chain was sequenced within a study of T cells after yellow fever vaccination. MiXCR, run by TCRdb on the 5' RACE reads, gives a single entry per CDR3 protein. The sample has about 340,000 distinct CDR3 sequences; about 12% are singletons. V trimming: 0 bases; J trimming: 3 bases; junction bases outside the gene matches: 11. This CDR3 has 19 residues. Germline V CDR1 and CDR2: SGDLS, YYNGEE. The source material was CD4+ T cells sorted from PBMCs, sampled 15 days after the yellow fever booster vaccination. The receptor was derived from a man aged 18 to 35 who received the YFV17D yellow fever vaccine. The J gene is TRBJ2-2, the V gene TRBV9, with 10 positions matching TRBD1. CDR3: CASSVDGGRQGAYTGELFF. The CDR3, as DNA: TGTGCCAGCAGCGTAGATGGGGGGCGACAGGGGGCGTACACCGGGGAGCTGTTTTTT.